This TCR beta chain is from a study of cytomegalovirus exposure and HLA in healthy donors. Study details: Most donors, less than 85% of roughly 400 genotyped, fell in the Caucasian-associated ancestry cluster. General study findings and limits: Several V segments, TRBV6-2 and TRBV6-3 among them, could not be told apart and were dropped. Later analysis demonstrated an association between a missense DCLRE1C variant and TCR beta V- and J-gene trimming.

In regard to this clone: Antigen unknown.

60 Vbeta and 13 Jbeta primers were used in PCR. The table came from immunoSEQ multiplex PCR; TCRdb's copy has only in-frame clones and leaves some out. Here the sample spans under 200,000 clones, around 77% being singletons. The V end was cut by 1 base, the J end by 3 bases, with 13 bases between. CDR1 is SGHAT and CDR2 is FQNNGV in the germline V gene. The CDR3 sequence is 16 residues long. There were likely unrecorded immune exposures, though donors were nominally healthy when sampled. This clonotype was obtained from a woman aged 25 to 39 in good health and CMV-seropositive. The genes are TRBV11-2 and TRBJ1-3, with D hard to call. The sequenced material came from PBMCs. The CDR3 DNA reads TGTGCCAGCAGCTTAGTCTCAGGCAGATTTGGAAACACCATATATTTT. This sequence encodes CASSLVSGRFGNTIYF.